The 22 T cell receptor beta chains below all came from one sample that was sequenced in a study of blood T cell repertoires in COVID-19. Data came from immunoSEQ multiplex PCR; TCRdb stores just in-frame clones and leaves some out. There are some 220,000 clones in the sample; 70% to 90% occur only once, and roughly 3.3% lies in the top ten. What was sequenced was PBMCs or T cells enriched from blood (not recorded which). Receptors originate from a woman aged 45-60 years in a cohort exposed to, infected with or recovered from COVID-19 (not recorded which).

The chain is built from TRBV11-3 and TRBJ1-1, with D possibly being TRBD1 (6 bases). CDR3 length equals 15 residues. Trimming stripped 1 base from V and 1 base from J, with 10 bases between. The germline gives CDR1 SGHNT, CDR2 YENEEA. The CDR3 here is CASSLGQGQNTEAFF. In nucleotides, the CDR3 is TGTGCCAGCAGCTTAGGGCAGGGACAGAACACTGAAGCTTTCTTT.

This clone was counted a few times. J is TRBJ1-6 and V is TRBV28; 11 bases match TRBD1. The CDR3 loop spans 14 amino acids. J lost 10 bases, V lost 5 bases, and 4 bases had no gene match. In germline, CDR1 is MDHEN, CDR2 SYDVKM. CDR3 sequence: CASSQGQGGSPLHF. CDR3 bases: TGTGCCAGCAGTCAGGGACAGGGGGGATCACCCCTCCACTTT.

The genes are TRBV7-2 and TRBJ1-1; the D is unclear. This CDR3 is 14 amino acids long. The V and J ends lost 1 base and 3 bases respectively, with 9 bases between them. CDR1 is SGHTA, CDR2 FQGNSA, per germline. DNA for the CDR3: TGTGCCAGCAGCTTAGACAGAGTTTACACTGAAGCTTTCTTT. This encodes CASSLDRVYTEAFF.

The sample holds one count of this clone. The V and J genes are TRBV4-3 and TRBJ2-7; D ambiguous. Germline V lookup: CDR1 LGHNA, CDR2 YSLEER. Between the trimmed V and J ends, which lost 0 bases and 5 bases, there was a span of 8 bases. The CDR3 covers 13 residues. CDR3 sequence reads: CASSQDLADEQYF. The DNA for the CDR3 is TGCGCCAGCAGCCAAGATCTTGCGGACGAGCAGTACTTC.

This chain connects TRBV9 to TRBJ2-1; D call uncertain. The CDR3 has 11 amino acids. Looked up from germline, CDR1 is SGDLS and CDR2 is YYNGEE. V lost 4 bases, J lost 5 bases, and 4 bases lay in between. CDR3 in DNA: TGTGCCAGCAGCTCGGACAATGAGCAGTTCTTC. Protein product: CASSSDNEQFF.

This rearrangement joins TRBV4-2 to TRBJ2-5, with 15 bases matching TRBD2. CDR1 LGHNA and CDR2 YNFKEQ come from the germline V gene. CDR3 length: 17 residues. Germline trimming cut 2 bases from V and 4 bases from J; bases unmatched to any gene: 5. This CDR3 reads CASSQPPGLAGGETQYF. The CDR3 nucleotides read TGTGCCAGCAGCCAACCCCCGGGACTAGCGGGGGGAGAGACCCAGTACTTC.

The V gene is TRBV4-3, the J gene TRBJ2-2; 12 bases map to TRBD2. The V segment lost 0 bases and the J segment 0 bases; nucleotides outside the gene matches: 2. The CDR3 length is 18 residues. Germline V gives CDR1 LGHNA, CDR2 YSLEER. Here the CDR3 DNA reads TGCGCCAGCAGCCAAGATCTAGCGGGGGGGACGAACACCGGGGAGCTGTTTTTT. Amino acid sequence: CASSQDLAGGTNTGELFF.

J is TRBJ2-7 and V is TRBV6-5; maybe TRBD2 (6 bases). The length of the CDR3 is 15 residues. V lost 2 bases to trimming and J lost 2 bases, with 13 bases between them. The V gene's germline CDR1 is MNHEY and CDR2 SVGAGI. The CDR3 region has the DNA TGTGCCAGCAGTTACGGAGGGGCAGTCCCCTACGAGCAGTACTTC. It translates to CASSYGGAVPYEQYF.

This chain joins TRBV30 and TRBJ2-7; 7 nucleotides match TRBD1. Germline V lookup: CDR1 GTSNPN, CDR2 SVGIG (reference sequence). CDR3 length: 12 residues. V dropped 4 bases and J dropped 5; count of bases not matched to a gene: 5. The CDR3 loop reads CAWTFTGDEQYF. Here the CDR3 DNA reads TGTGCCTGGACCTTTACAGGGGACGAGCAGTACTTC.

The gene calls are TRBV30 and TRBJ1-2; D call uncertain. V was trimmed by 8 bases and J by 8 bases, leaving 18 bases between them. Germline loops: CDR1 GTSNPN, CDR2 SVGIG (reference sequence). The CDR3 sequence is 12 residues long. This CDR3 reads CARTDSHDGYTF. The CDR3 region has the DNA TGTGCCCGAACTGACTCCCACGACGGCTACACCTTC.

The rearrangement links TRBV21-1 to TRBJ1-1. TRBV21-1 is marked as a pseudogene. This CDR3 is built from 16 residues. In nucleotides, the CDR3 is TGTGCCAGCAGCAAAGGTGGGGGGAAAGAGAGCACTGAAGCTTTCTTT. Its protein product is CASSKGGGKESTEAFF.

The chain combines TRBV2 with TRBJ1-1; tentatively, D is TRBD1 (6 bases). The CDR3 sequence is 15 residues long. Germline V gives CDR1 SNHLY, CDR2 FYNNEI. The V end was cut by 9 bases, the J end by 0 bases, with 17 bases between. CDR3 amino acids: CARGSSGQLNTEAFF. Here the CDR3 DNA reads TGTGCCAGGGGCTCTTCGGGACAACTGAACACTGAAGCTTTCTTT.

The genes are TRBV4-3 and TRBJ1-4, with D tentatively TRBD1 (5 bases). V was clipped by 4 bases and J by 3 bases, with 12 bases between them. CDR3 length: 15 amino acids. CDR1 is LGHNA, CDR2 YSLEER, per germline. CDR3 sequence (DNA): TGCGCCAGCAGCCGGAGGGACGGGCCTAATGAAAAACTGTTTTTT. Translating it yields CASSRRDGPNEKLFF.

The chain links TRBV29-1 to TRBJ1-4; 7 nucleotides align to TRBD1. The J segment lost 8 bases and the V segment lost 7 bases, leaving 7 bases of the junction unmatched. Germline CDR1 and CDR2: SQVTM and ANQGSEA. The CDR3 spans 12 residues. Here the CDR3 DNA reads TGCAGCGCGACAGGGACCGGGGAAAAACTGTTTTTT. It translates to CSATGTGEKLFF. The full variable domain, rest sourced from reference TRBV29-1 and TRBJ1-4, is SAVISQKPSRDICQRGTSLTIQCQVDSQVTMMFWYRQQPGQSLTLIATANQGSEATYESGFVIDKFPISRPNLTFSTLTVSNMSPEDSSIYLCSATGTGEKLFFGSGTQLSVL.

This rearrangement joins TRBV20-1 to TRBJ2-7, with D perhaps matching TRBD2 (5 bases). Germline V lookup: CDR1 DFQATT, CDR2 SNEGSKA (reference sequence). With 5 bases removed from V and 8 bases from J, the gap between germline ends came to 10 bases. This CDR3 is 10 amino acids long. The CDR3 is CSARAGKQYF. The DNA for the CDR3 is TGCAGTGCTCGTGCGGGTAAGCAGTACTTC.

The chain carries TRBV5-1 and TRBJ2-6; the D gene is possibly TRBD1 (6 bases). Trimming took 2 bases from V and 2 from J, leaving 11 bases between them. The CDR3 contains 16 residues. The germline V gene encodes CDR1 SGHRS and CDR2 YFSETQ. This CDR3 reads CASSLWGPTGANVLTF. The CDR3 region has the DNA TGCGCCAGCAGCTTATGGGGGCCAACTGGGGCCAACGTCCTGACTTTC.

This chain uses TRBV27 with TRBJ2-1; 10 bases align to TRBD2. The V segment lost 5 bases and the J segment 3 bases; nucleotides outside the gene matches: 7. The CDR3 loop spans 16 amino acids. CDR1 is MNHEY and CDR2 is SMNVEV in the germline V gene (reference sequence). This chain's CDR3 is CASSALAGGRYNEQFF. The CDR3, as DNA: TGTGCCAGCAGTGCCTTAGCGGGGGGCCGCTACAATGAGCAGTTCTTC.

A single count supports this clone. The chain employs TRBV28 and TRBJ2-3; D unclear. The V and J ends lost 5 bases and 11 bases respectively, with 17 bases between them. CDR3 length: 13 amino acids. Germline CDR1 and CDR2: MDHEN and SYDVKM. As DNA, the CDR3 is TGTGCCAGCAGTCCCCCTTCGGGTCCTAGGCAGTATTTT. Its translation is CASSPPSGPRQYF.

The chain uses TRBV6-5 and TRBJ1-6, with no clear D. Deletions cut 6 bases from V and 3 bases from J, with 9 bases between. This CDR3 comprises 14 residues. Germline V CDR1 and CDR2: MNHEY, SVGAGI. The CDR3 region has the DNA TGTGCCAGCAGCCTGCGGGGCTATAATTCACCCCTCCACTTT. Residues: CASSLRGYNSPLHF.

V and J are TRBV7-2 and TRBJ1-2; 9 bases agree with TRBD1. The CDR3 runs to 16 residues. V shed 1 base and J 10 bases; nucleotides not matched to a gene: 13. The V gene's germline CDR1 is SGHTA and CDR2 FQGNSA. The CDR3 is CASSLEVLRTGEVYTF. CDR3 coding DNA: TGTGCCAGCAGCTTAGAGGTTCTGCGGACAGGGGAAGTCTACACCTTC.

The chain links TRBV6-2 or TRBV6-3 to TRBJ1-1; TRBD1 matches at 7 bases. The CDR3 covers 18 residues. J lost 4 bases, V lost 2 bases, and 16 bases had no gene match. CDR1 is MNHEY, CDR2 SVGEGT, per germline. The CDR3 DNA is TGTGCCAGCAGTTACCCCCGAGATAGGGGGCGCATGGGCACTGAAGCTTTCTTT. Protein product: CASSYPRDRGRMGTEAFF.

The gene calls are TRBV19 and TRBJ2-1, with D possibly matching TRBD2 (5 bases). CDR1 LNHDA and CDR2 SQIVND come from the germline V gene (reference sequence). Between the trimmed V and J ends, which lost 6 bases and 8 bases, there was a span of 26 bases. This CDR3 contains 17 residues. Here the CDR3 reads CASRTESGPLKVDEQFF. In nucleotides, the CDR3 is TGTGCCAGTAGAACCGAAAGCGGACCACTGAAAGTCGATGAGCAGTTCTTC.